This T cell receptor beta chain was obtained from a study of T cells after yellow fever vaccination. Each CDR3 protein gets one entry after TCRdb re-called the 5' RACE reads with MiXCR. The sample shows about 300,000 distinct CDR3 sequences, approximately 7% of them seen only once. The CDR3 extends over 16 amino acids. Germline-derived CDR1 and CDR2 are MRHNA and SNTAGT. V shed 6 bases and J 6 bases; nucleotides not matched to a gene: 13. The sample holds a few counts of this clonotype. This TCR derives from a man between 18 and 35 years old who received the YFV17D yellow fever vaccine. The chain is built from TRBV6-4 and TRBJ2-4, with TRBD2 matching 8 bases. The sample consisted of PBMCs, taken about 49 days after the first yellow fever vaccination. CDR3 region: CASSVSSGGGGNIQYF. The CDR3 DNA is TGTGCCAGCAGCGTATCGTCCGGGGGGGGGGGAAACATTCAGTACTTC.